One sample yielded the 8 T cell receptor beta chains listed below, sequenced in a study of blood T cell repertoires in COVID-19. Profiling relied on immunoSEQ multiplex PCR, and the TCRdb table lists in-frame clones only, not all of them. The sample includes about 150,000 clones, about 86% of them seen just once. Sequenced material: peripheral blood. The receptors derive from a man in his 70s with acute or convalescent COVID-19.

V gene TRBV19 combines with J gene TRBJ2-7; TRBD2 aligns across 10 bases. This CDR3 is built from 16 residues. V trimming: 4 bases; J trimming: 2 bases; junction bases outside the gene matches: 8. CDR1 and CDR2 (germline): LNHDA, SQIVND (reference sequence). DNA of the CDR3: TGTGCCAGTAGTAGGTCTAGCGGGAGCCTTCCCTACGAGCAGTACTTC. Protein: CASSRSSGSLPYEQYF.

Regarding this clone: Within the sample, other DNA sequences also encode this same CDR3. The chain joins TRBV5-6 to TRBJ1-2; D gene uncertain. V was clipped by 0 bases and J by 4 bases, with 4 bases between them. This CDR3 contains 12 residues. Germline V gene data show CDR1 as SGHDT and CDR2 as YYEEEE. The DNA for the CDR3 is TGTGCCAGCAGCTTGGCCAGCTATGGCTACACCTTC. Protein product: CASSLASYGYTF.

This rearrangement joins TRBV19 to TRBJ1-6; possibly TRBD1 for D (6 bases). Germline V CDR1 and CDR2: LNHDA, SQIVND (reference sequence). The CDR3 length is 13 residues. Deletions cut 8 bases from V and 7 bases from J, with 12 bases between. CDR3: CASADRRNSPLHF. CDR3 nucleotides: TGTGCCAGTGCCGACAGGCGGAATTCACCCCTCCACTTT.

The chain employs TRBV6-5 and TRBJ1-1; 8 bases are shared with TRBD1. The CDR3 spans 13 residues. The junction had 6 bases not matched to a gene; V was cut back by 7 bases and J by 5 bases. Germline lookup yields CDR1 MNHEY and CDR2 SVGAGI. The CDR3 loop is CASTNRGETEAFF. CDR3 DNA: TGTGCCAGCACCAACAGGGGGGAGACTGAAGCTTTCTTT.

CDR3 nucleotide sequence: TGTGCCAGCAGCTCAAATTCGGGACTAGCGGGAATGTGGGCCGGGGAGCTGTTTTTT. Protein sequence: CASSSNSGLAGMWAGELFF. This sequence joins TRBV7-9 and TRBJ2-2; 13 positions match TRBD2. Germline CDR1 SEHNR, CDR2 FQNEAQ (reference sequence). V lost 4 bases, J lost 6 bases, and 14 bases stayed unmatched. The CDR3 runs 19 residues. The full variable domain, in which reference TRBV7-9 and TRBJ2-2 provide the parts outside the CDR3, is DTGVSQNPRHKITKRGQNVTFRCDPISEHNRLYWYRQTLGQGPEFLTYFQNEAQLEKSRLLSDRFSAERPKGSFSTLEIQRTEQGDSAMYLCASSSNSGLAGMWAGELFFGEGSRLTVL.

This clone was seen a handful of times. The J gene is TRBJ2-1, the V gene TRBV12-5, with 11 positions matching TRBD1. V gave up 6 bases and J gave up 7 bases; unmatched junction bases: 8. The CDR3 has 15 residues. The germline gives CDR1 LGHNT, CDR2 FRNRAP. The CDR3 sequence is CASGRRDRGRNEQFF. CDR3 DNA sequence: TGTGCTAGTGGCAGAAGGGACAGGGGGAGGAATGAGCAGTTCTTC.

The genes are TRBV7-6 and TRBJ2-2; D is uncertain. Germline V lookup: CDR1 SGHVS, CDR2 FNYEAQ. Trimming cost V 5 bases and J 2 bases, with 21 bases left between them. The length of the CDR3 is 18 residues. The CDR3 DNA sequence: TGTGCCAGCAGCCTAGAGTCCGTTCGGTACCGAAACACCGGGGAGCTGTTTTTT. Residues: CASSLESVRYRNTGELFF.

The J gene is TRBJ2-1, the V gene TRBV30; TRBD2 agrees at 7 bases. The V and J ends lost 3 bases and 8 bases, in that order; junction bases with no gene match: 7. The CDR3 covers 13 residues. Germline loops: CDR1 GTSNPN, CDR2 SVGIG (reference sequence). CDR3 nucleotides: TGTGCCTGGAGCATGGGACGGGAGGATGAGCAGTTCTTC. Translated, it gives CAWSMGREDEQFF.